This TCR beta chain emerged from a study of low-dose radiotherapy and immunotherapy resistance in tumors (dated by TCRdb to between 2022 and 2023). A note on the overall study: In Cohort 1, each fraction delivered 0.5 Gy every 2 weeks, and the prescribed total PTV dose was 6.5 Gy. Eight patients were included in the translational analysis: three from the first dose cohort and the first five from the second dose cohort. Starting on cycle 1 day 1, patients took 300 mg of aspirin by mouth once a day for four cycles. Cyclophosphamide 200 mg/m2 was administered intravenously every two weeks, one day before each radiation and immunotherapy administration. Nivolumab was administered intravenously as a 240 mg flat dose every two weeks, and ipilimumab was administered intravenously at 1 mg/kg every six weeks. For Cohort 2, the dose was 1 Gy per fraction given every two weeks, adding up to 13 Gy in total across 26 weeks. The trial did not randomize participants into treatment groups.

The sequencer listed for this sample is Illumina HiSeq 2500. First-strand cDNA was synthesized using Superscript III and a set of TRAV- and TRBV-specific primers, so that both TCRalpha and TCRbeta chains were covered. TCRs were amplified with Phusion for around 20 PCR cycles, with a constant-region primer paired with the adapter attached to the V primers. Amplification of the isolated mRNA was done with the MessageAmp II aRNA Amplification Kit, which involved an approximately 16-hour in vitro transcription at 37 degrees C. mRNA for TCR sequencing was isolated with the Dynabeads mRNA DIRECT Purification Kit. Indexed Illumina adapters were added in a second Phusion PCR of roughly 25 cycles, and the PCR products were purified with AMPure XP beads. As for how the authors treated the data: Using custom Perl scripts, TCR sequences that encoded the same protein were pooled, out-of-frame sequences were dropped, and the abundance of each clonotype was calculated. TCR sequences supported by only a single read were excluded from analysis. Shannon entropy, Gini index, clonality, richness, and the frequency of TCRs shared between repertoires were included as repertoire metrics. The public reads were reprocessed in TCRdb via fastp at Q25 and MiXCR, keeping in-frame beta chains. A single entry per CDR3 protein holds the most common genes and DNA from its merged rows. TCRdb, not the original authors, processed these V and J calls. For this sample there are some 82,000 distinct CDR3 sequences; under 20% appear just once. The leading ten clones occupy approximately 6% of the sample.

The meaning of the sample's time point label: before trial treatment. Donors were enrolled in RACIN, a single-arm phase I dose-escalation trial in which nivolumab, ipilimumab, aspirin, low-dose cyclophosphamide and low-dose radiotherapy were combined. Patients were eligible if they had advanced solid tumors that were TIL-negative. This clonotype showed up many times. Its recognized antigen is unknown. No base quality information exists; no much larger clone differs at one position. The receptor was isolated from a male donor with prostate cancer. The material sequenced was PBMCs, taken before treatment.

For the CDR3, the sequence is CSAAISGGGSGELFF. In nucleotides, the sequence is TGCAGTGCCGCAATTAGCGGGGGGGGTTCCGGGGAGCTGTTTTTT. The chain employs TRBV20-1 and TRBJ2-2; TRBD2 aligns with 11 central bases. Looking up the germline V gene (reference sequence) yields CDR1 DFQATT and CDR2 SNEGSKA. From the cysteine up to the phenylalanine, the CDR3 has a length of 15 residues. Left in the record is the CDR3 DNA by itself, 45 bases read in frame from the first base. The germline V and J ends show losses of 6 bases and 6 bases respectively, and no gene match explains 9 bases of the junction.